The 19 T cell receptor beta chains presented below share a single source sample, sequenced in a study of human T cells and chemical hapten exposure. MiXCR was run by TCRdb on the RACE reads, yielding one entry per CDR3 protein. The sample includes about 200,000 distinct CDR3 sequences, about 25% of them seen just once. Time point meaning: patch test 3, about 24 weeks after DPC sensitization. Regarding treatment: therapeutic diphenylcyclopropenone sensitization with weekly scalp DPC. The sample was whole blood, taken in connection with sensitization to the hapten diphenylcyclopropenone (DPC). Receptors originate from a middle-aged woman with alopecia areata. Some clones in this sample may be carry-over from other donors' samples.

The chain links TRBV7-2 to TRBJ2-3, with 12 bases aligning to TRBD2. Germline trimming cut 0 bases from V and 6 bases from J; bases unmatched to any gene: 7. The CDR3 loop spans 17 amino acids. The V gene's germline CDR1 is SGHTA and CDR2 FQGNSA. The CDR3 sequence: CASSLAAGLAGVDTQYF. The CDR3 DNA sequence: TGTGCCAGCAGCTTAGCGGCGGGACTAGCGGGTGTTGATACGCAGTATTTT.

The CDR3 DNA follows: TGCGCCAGCAGTCAAAGGACTTTGGACTACGAGCAGTACTTC. Translated, it gives CASSQRTLDYEQYF. The chain uses TRBV4-1 and TRBJ2-7, with D possibly matching TRBD2 (5 bases). V lost 6 bases and J 3 bases, leaving 15 bases between the germline ends. This CDR3 comprises 14 residues. Germline assignment: CDR1 MGHRA and CDR2 YSYEKL.

This clonotype was seen more than once but under ten times. The chain employs TRBV6-2 or TRBV6-3 and TRBJ2-1, with D unresolved. Germline V CDR1 and CDR2: MNHEY, SVGEGT. V was pared by 4 bases and J by 3 bases, with 13 bases between. This CDR3 is 15 amino acids long. CDR3 amino acids: CASSWLAPHYNEQFF. CDR3 nucleotide sequence: TGTGCCAGCAGTTGGTTAGCCCCTCACTACAATGAGCAGTTCTTC.

This clonotype was counted once. The chain has TRBV20-1 and TRBJ2-3; 10 nucleotides agree with TRBD1. Germline V gene data show CDR1 as DFQATT and CDR2 as SNEGSKA (reference sequence). The V and J ends lost 5 bases and 6 bases, in that order; junction bases with no gene match: 5. CDR3 length: 13 amino acids. The CDR3 loop is CSADRGRADTQYF. CDR3 bases: TGCAGTGCTGACAGGGGGCGCGCGGATACGCAGTATTTT.

This chain uses TRBV29-1 with TRBJ2-3; possibly TRBD2 for D (5 bases). Germline assignment: CDR1 SQVTM and CDR2 ANQGSEA. The CDR3 contains 12 residues. With 1 base removed from V and 4 bases from J, the gap between germline ends came to 6 bases. CDR3 sequence (DNA): TGCAGCGTTGAAGTTAGCGCAGATACGCAGTATTTT. Its translation: CSVEVSADTQYF.

This clonotype was counted only a few times. The V gene is TRBV7-3, the J gene TRBJ1-6; 7 nucleotides match TRBD1. V dropped 5 bases and J dropped 8; count of bases not matched to a gene: 9. CDR3 size: 15 residues. Germline V gene data show CDR1 as SGHTA and CDR2 as FQGTGA. The CDR3: CASSPGGAVDSPLHF. CDR3 DNA sequence: TGTGCCAGCAGCCCAGGGGGGGCTGTTGATTCACCCCTCCACTTT.

This clonotype was observed a few times. The chain links TRBV14 to TRBJ2-2; D gene ambiguous. The germline V gene encodes CDR1 SGHDN and CDR2 FVKESK. Trimming cost V 2 bases and J 5 bases, with 9 bases left between them. The CDR3 has 14 amino acids. CDR3 nucleotides: TGTGCCAGCAGCCAACTCCAGAGGACCGGGGAGCTGTTTTTT. It translates to CASSQLQRTGELFF.

The J gene is TRBJ2-5, the V gene TRBV29-1, with D possibly matching TRBD1 (6 bases). The CDR3 contains 13 residues. V was cut by 3 bases and J by 0 bases, with 8 bases left in between. Germline V gene sequence: CDR1 SQVTM, CDR2 ANQGSEA. For the CDR3, the DNA is TGCAGCGTTGAGGGGGCGGACCAAGAGACCCAGTACTTC. Amino acid sequence: CSVEGADQETQYF.

This clonotype was picked up a small number of times. The gene calls are TRBV20-1 and TRBJ2-7; no clear D gene. Trimming stripped 8 bases from V and 2 bases from J, with 13 bases between. The CDR3 is 12 amino acids. Germline V lookup: CDR1 DFQATT, CDR2 SNEGSKA (reference sequence). This CDR3 reads CSPSVSTYEQYF. The CDR3, as DNA: TGCAGTCCATCAGTATCCACCTACGAGCAGTACTTC.

The chain combines TRBV7-2 with TRBJ2-7, with 8 bases matching TRBD2. Germline CDR1 is SGHTA and CDR2 is FQGNSA. V gave up 5 bases and J gave up 2 bases; unmatched junction bases: 5. The CDR3 is 14 amino acids. CDR3 sequence: CASSTGLATYEQYF. CDR3 bases: TGTGCCAGCAGCACCGGACTAGCAACCTACGAGCAGTACTTC.

This clonotype was picked up a small number of times. This chain uses TRBV27 with TRBJ2-1; D tentatively reads TRBD1 or TRBD2 (5 bases each). The CDR3 totals 14 residues. With 6 bases removed from V and 9 bases from J, the gap between germline ends came to 18 bases. The germline gives CDR1 MNHEY, CDR2 SMNVEV (reference sequence). CDR3 nucleotide sequence: TGTGCCAGCAGGCCCGGGACCCCCAATAGTGAGCAGTTCTTC. It specifies CASRPGTPNSEQFF.

This clonotype was picked up many times. This chain uses TRBV28 with TRBJ2-3, with D unresolved. In germline, CDR1 is MDHEN, CDR2 SYDVKM. With 5 bases removed from V and 8 bases from J, the gap between germline ends came to 5 bases. The CDR3 consists of 10 residues. This CDR3 is CASSGVTQYF. In DNA form, the CDR3 reads TGTGCCAGCAGTGGAGTTACGCAGTATTTT.

The rearrangement joins TRBV4-1 to TRBJ2-3; 11 nucleotides match TRBD2. Germline V CDR1 and CDR2: MGHRA, YSYEKL. This CDR3 region has 20 residues. V shed 10 bases, J shed 3 bases, and the junction held 24 bases outside the gene matches. The CDR3 DNA follows: TGCGCCACGCAAAGGGGGAATTTAGCGGGAGGGCCCCGGACAACAGATACGCAGTATTTT. It yields the protein CATQRGNLAGGPRTTDTQYF.

This clonotype was observed a few times. The genes are TRBV24-1 and TRBJ2-5; D not certain. Germline CDR1 KGHDR, CDR2 SFDVKD. Trimming left V 6 bases short and J 2 bases short, with 9 bases between. CDR3 length equals 13 residues. The DNA for the CDR3 is TGTGCCACCAGTTCGAGACTTCAAGAGACCCAGTACTTC. As protein: CATSSRLQETQYF.

J is TRBJ2-7 and V is TRBV20-1; no firm D call. The CDR3 contains 13 residues. CDR1 is DFQATT and CDR2 is SNEGSKA in the germline V gene (reference sequence). Trimming took 4 bases from V and 2 from J, leaving 12 bases between them. The CDR3 here is CSAIQTLTYEQYF. DNA of the CDR3: TGCAGTGCTATCCAGACTTTGACCTACGAGCAGTACTTC.

This clonotype was seen a few times. An end of the junction does not agree with germline; a read error may underlie this. The chain carries TRBV29-1 and TRBJ1-2; 11 bases agree with TRBD1. There are 15 residues in the CDR3. CDR1 and CDR2 from the germline V gene are SQVTM and ANQGSEA. CDR3 in DNA: TGCGGCGTTGGACAGGGGGCCGGTGATTTCTATGGCTACACCTTC. Translating it yields CGVGQGAGDFYGYTF.

This chain joins TRBV6-5 and TRBJ2-5; maybe TRBD2 (6 bases). V lost 5 bases, J lost 4 bases, and 20 bases lay in between. CDR3 length equals 16 residues. Germline V gene lookup returns CDR1 MNHEY and CDR2 SVGAGI. CDR3 bases: TGTGCCAGCAGTCCCTCTAGCGCCGGCTCATCAGAGACCCAGTACTTC. Its translation is CASSPSSAGSSETQYF.

V gene TRBV7-2 combines with J gene TRBJ2-1; D is uncertain. The CDR3 has 13 amino acids. Germline V gives CDR1 SGHTA, CDR2 FQGNSA. The V end lost 5 bases, the J end lost 6 bases, and 11 bases lay between the germline ends. The CDR3 reads CASSILGINEQFF. The CDR3 region has the DNA TGTGCCAGCAGCATTCTAGGAATCAATGAGCAGTTCTTC.

The V and J genes are TRBV29-1 and TRBJ1-5, with a tentative D call TRBD1 (5 bases). The V end lost 6 bases, the J end lost 3 bases, and 12 bases lay between the germline ends. The CDR3 extends over 13 amino acids. The germline V gene has CDR1 SQVTM and CDR2 ANQGSEA. The CDR3 here is CSVRDGNNQPQHF. CDR3 nucleotides: TGCAGCGTCAGGGACGGAAACAATCAGCCCCAGCATTTT. Combining the CDR3 with reference TRBV29-1 and TRBJ1-5 gives the whole variable domain SAVISQKPSRDICQRGTSLTIQCQVDSQVTMMFWYRQQPGQSLTLIATANQGSEATYESGFVIDKFPISRPNLTFSTLTVSNMSPEDSSIYLCSVRDGNNQPQHFGDGTRLSIL.